This TCR beta chain was identified during a study of PD-1 blockade in classical Hodgkin lymphoma. Points from the study as a whole: It was among complete responders that baseline diversity resembled that of newly diagnosed patients.

Data came from immunoSEQ multiplex PCR; TCRdb stores just in-frame clones and leaves some out. The sample records 30,000 to 35,000 clones, roughly 90% being singletons. The count of this clone is one. Its antigen is still unknown. Each and every patient relapsed after autologous stem cell transplantation, and patients got differing brentuximab vedotin exposure. It was by magnetic negative selection that CD4+ T cells were purified from thawed PBMCs. The germline gives CDR1 MGHDK, CDR2 SYGVNS. V lost 4 bases and J lost 0; bases outside the gene matches: 3. The CDR3 runs to 14 residues. Material: CD4+ T cells from blood, obtained at baseline. This chain links TRBV25-1 with TRBJ2-7, with 7 bases identical to TRBD1. This clonotype was obtained from a human donor with classical Hodgkin lymphoma. CDR3 sequence: CASSGQGISYEQYF. Here the CDR3 DNA reads TGTGCCAGCAGTGGACAGGGTATCTCCTACGAGCAGTACTTC.